These 18 T cell receptor beta chains originate from one sample sequenced in a study of blood T cell repertoires in COVID-19. Repertoires were generated with immunoSEQ multiplex PCR, while TCRdb's copy carries only in-frame clones and drops some. The data show roughly 50,000 clones, with over 75% seen just once and roughly a tenth held by the top ten. The sequenced sample consisted of peripheral blood. These receptors came from a human donor in a cohort sampled during active COVID-19.

This clone has a handful of counts. This chain connects TRBV11-2 to TRBJ2-7; unclear D gene. The CDR3 is 13 residues long. CDR1 and CDR2 from the germline V gene are SGHAT and FQNNGV. With 5 bases removed from V and 2 bases from J, the gap between germline ends came to 10 bases. The CDR3 reads CASSLQTAYEQYF. CDR3 in DNA: TGTGCCAGCAGCCTACAGACGGCCTACGAGCAGTACTTC.

The chain is built from TRBV28 and TRBJ2-1; a possible D gene is TRBD2 (5 bases). Trimming cost V 1 base and J 0 bases, with 13 bases left between them. CDR1 is MDHEN, CDR2 SYDVKM, per germline. The CDR3 runs to 17 residues. CDR3 bases: TGTGCCAGCAGTTTATATACGGGATCGCCCTCCTACAATGAGCAGTTCTTC. Protein sequence: CASSLYTGSPSYNEQFF.

This clone has just one count. The gene calls are TRBV7-2 and TRBJ2-1; D possibly corresponds to TRBD2 (7 bases). Trimming took off 5 bases at V and 10 bases at J, with 21 bases between the two ends. The germline gives CDR1 SGHTA, CDR2 FQGNSA. This CDR3 region has 15 residues. The CDR3 loop reads CASSLGGAGSGEQFF. CDR3 nucleotides: TGTGCCAGCAGCCTAGGGGGAGCGGGGTCAGGGGAGCAGTTCTTC.

This sequence joins TRBV5-1 and TRBJ2-3; 9 bases align to TRBD2. Germline CDR1 SGHRS, CDR2 YFSETQ. With 0 bases clipped from V and 0 bases from J, the junction kept 8 bases outside the gene matches. The CDR3 has 18 residues. The CDR3 protein is CASSLVAGVDGSTDTQYF. DNA of the CDR3: TGCGCCAGCAGCTTGGTAGCGGGAGTGGATGGTAGCACAGATACGCAGTATTTT.

This sequence joins TRBV5-1 and TRBJ1-1; TRBD1 aligns across 8 bases. Germline lookup yields CDR1 SGHRS and CDR2 YFSETQ. CDR3 length: 14 amino acids. Trimming cost V 4 bases and J 4 bases; bases outside gene matches: 6. The CDR3 DNA follows: TGCGCCAGCAGCCTGGACAGGGAGGGCACTGAAGCTTTCTTT. Translating gives CASSLDREGTEAFF.

The V and J genes are TRBV30 and TRBJ1-5; no clear D gene. The CDR3 runs to 14 residues. Germline values: CDR1 GTSNPN, CDR2 SVGIG (reference sequence). Trimming removed 0 bases from V and 6 bases from J, with 12 bases in between. CDR3 residues: CAWSVFQNSQPQHF. The CDR3 nucleotides are TGTGCCTGGAGTGTATTCCAGAACAGTCAGCCCCAGCATTTT.

J is TRBJ2-3 and V is TRBV11-2; TRBD2 aligns across 11 bases. V was clipped by 0 bases and J by 7 bases; unmatched bases: 6. The germline V gene encodes CDR1 SGHAT and CDR2 FQNNGV. CDR3 length equals 16 residues. The CDR3 is CASSLDGTSGSNTQYF. The CDR3 DNA reads as TGTGCCAGCAGCTTAGATGGAACTAGCGGGAGCAATACGCAGTATTTT.

The chain employs TRBV29-1 and TRBJ1-5; 10 positions agree with TRBD1. Trimming at V came to 6 bases and at J to 5 bases, leaving 7 bases not matched to a gene. In germline, CDR1 is SQVTM, CDR2 ANQGSEA. The CDR3 has 14 amino acids. The CDR3 is CSVVYGTGDQPQHF. DNA for the CDR3: TGCAGCGTCGTATACGGGACAGGGGATCAGCCCCAGCATTTT.

The chain joins TRBV15 to TRBJ2-7; 8 bases align to TRBD1. Germline V CDR1 and CDR2: LNHNV, YYDKDF (reference sequence). The CDR3 extends over 15 amino acids. V was clipped by 0 bases and J by 3 bases; unmatched bases: 4. CDR3 in amino acids: CATSRDRDRFYEQYF. The CDR3 region has the DNA TGTGCCACCAGCAGAGATCGGGACAGGTTCTACGAGCAGTACTTC.

The V and J genes are TRBV7-9 and TRBJ2-6; no definite D call. Germline CDR1 is SEHNR and CDR2 is FQNEAQ (reference sequence). Trimming cost V 5 bases and J 4 bases, with 6 bases left between them. This CDR3 has 13 amino acids. CDR3 sequence (DNA): TGTGCCAGCAGCCGGTTCGGGGCCAACGTCCTGACTTTC. It is translated as CASSRFGANVLTF.

This sequence joins TRBV4-1 and TRBJ2-1, with D unclear. The V gene's germline CDR1 is MGHRA and CDR2 YSYEKL. The CDR3 extends over 13 amino acids. V lost 0 bases to trimming and J lost 8 bases, with 8 bases between them. As DNA, the CDR3 is TGCGCCAGCAGCCAAGATCCCCGGGATGAGCAGTTCTTC. It yields the protein CASSQDPRDEQFF.

The rearrangement uses TRBV29-1 and TRBJ2-7; TRBD1 matches at 8 bases. Per germline, CDR1 SQVTM and CDR2 ANQGSEA. The V gene end was trimmed by 3 bases and the J gene end by 4 bases; junction bases not matched to a gene: 5. This CDR3 region has 13 residues. CDR3: CSVDGQGQYEQYF. Written as DNA, the CDR3 is TGCAGCGTTGATGGACAGGGTCAGTACGAGCAGTACTTC.

This clone was recorded only once. The genes are TRBV9 and TRBJ2-5; TRBD1 matches 7 bases. V trimming: 0 bases; J trimming: 2 bases; junction bases outside the gene matches: 4. The CDR3 runs to 15 residues. CDR1 is SGDLS, CDR2 YYNGEE, per germline. CDR3 region: CASSVGWDSQETQYF. CDR3 nucleotides: TGTGCCAGCAGCGTAGGGTGGGACAGTCAAGAGACCCAGTACTTC.

The chain couples TRBV21-1 to TRBJ2-7; the D segment call TRBD1 is taken from the table without a DNA check. TRBV21-1 is a pseudogene. This CDR3 contains 10 residues. CDR3 sequence: CASSLTRQYF. Written as DNA, the CDR3 is TGTGCCAGCAGCTTGACAAGGCAGTACTTC.

J is TRBJ2-3 and V is TRBV6-4; D may be TRBD2 (5 bases). The V gene's germline CDR1 is MRHNA and CDR2 SNTAGT. This CDR3 spans 15 amino acids. V lost 5 bases and J 0 bases, leaving 12 bases between the germline ends. For the CDR3, the DNA is TGTGCCAGCAGTCCCGGGAATCCTAGCACAGATACGCAGTATTTT. Its translation is CASSPGNPSTDTQYF.

The chain employs TRBV5-1 and TRBJ1-2, with unresolved D. Trimming left V 1 base short and J 4 bases short, with 8 bases between. Germline loops: CDR1 SGHRS, CDR2 YFSETQ. The CDR3 contains 13 residues. CDR3 region: CASSLTGTYGYTF. CDR3 DNA sequence: TGCGCCAGCAGCTTGACGGGTACCTATGGCTACACCTTC.

The V and J genes are TRBV20-1 and TRBJ2-5; D is perhaps TRBD1 (6 bases). Germline CDR1 and CDR2: DFQATT and SNEGSKA (reference sequence). The CDR3 is 14 amino acids. V was clipped by 3 bases and J by 3 bases, with 14 bases between them. The CDR3 DNA reads TGCAGTGCTAGTTTCCCAGGGGCCGAAGAGACCCAGTACTTC. Translating it yields CSASFPGAEETQYF.

This clone showed up just once. The CDR3 region is CASSKTGVKAETQYF. The CDR3 bases are TGTGCCAGCAGCAAAACGGGGGTTAAGGCGGAGACCCAGTACTTC. V usage is TRBV11-2 and J usage is TRBJ2-5; tentative D call: TRBD2 (6 bases). Germline V gives CDR1 SGHAT, CDR2 FQNNGV. The CDR3 extends over 15 amino acids. V gave up 5 bases and J gave up 5 bases, with 18 bases separating them.